This T cell receptor (beta chain) was retrieved from a study of blood T cell repertoires in COVID-19. Across the study: Some COVID-19 samples were acute and others convalescent; all came from the United States, Italy and Spain.

Clinical history as reported by participants underpinned cohort assignment. Original processing methods: By means of reference gene primer amplification, nucleated cell counts were estimated. The method was immunoSEQ multiplex PCR; TCRdb's version includes in-frame clones alone and lacks a portion of them. V and J calls and clone size are as listed in that table; D and trimming were resolved from the DNA. The data show fewer than 250,000 clones, with approximately 88% seen just once and 3.2% held by the top ten. The CDR3 sequence is 15 residues long. V lost 6 bases, J lost 4 bases, and 1 base stayed unmatched. Per the germline V gene, CDR1 is SNHLY and CDR2 is FYNNEI. This clone came up once.

Sequencing input: PBMCs or T cells enriched from blood (not recorded which). The source is a woman aged 25 to 39 who had recovered from COVID-19. The J gene is TRBJ2-1, the V gene TRBV2; 15 bases map to TRBD2. This CDR3 reads CASRGTSGRYNEQFF. The DNA for the CDR3 is TGTGCCAGCAGGGGGACTAGCGGGAGGTACAATGAGCAGTTCTTC.